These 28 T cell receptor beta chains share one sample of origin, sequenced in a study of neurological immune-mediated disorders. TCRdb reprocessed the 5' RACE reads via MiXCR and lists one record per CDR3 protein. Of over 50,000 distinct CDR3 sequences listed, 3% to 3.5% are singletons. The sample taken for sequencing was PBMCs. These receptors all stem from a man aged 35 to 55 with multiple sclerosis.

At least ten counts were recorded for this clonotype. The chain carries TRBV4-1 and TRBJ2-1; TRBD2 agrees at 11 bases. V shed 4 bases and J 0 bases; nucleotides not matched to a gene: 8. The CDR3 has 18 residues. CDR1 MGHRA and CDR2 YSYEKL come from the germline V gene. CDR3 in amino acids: CASSRLAGLESSYNEQFF. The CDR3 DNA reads TGCGCCAGCAGCCGACTAGCGGGGTTGGAGAGCTCCTACAATGAGCAGTTCTTC.

The CDR3, as DNA: TGTGCCAGCAGCCTAATCGCGGCGGGGGGAGAGACCCAGTACTTC. It encodes CASSLIAAGGETQYF. The rearrangement uses TRBV11-3 and TRBJ2-5, with TRBD2 matching 8 bases. The CDR3 is 15 amino acids. Germline CDR1 and CDR2: SGHNT and YENEEA. The junction had 9 bases not matched to a gene; V was cut back by 5 bases and J by 4 bases.

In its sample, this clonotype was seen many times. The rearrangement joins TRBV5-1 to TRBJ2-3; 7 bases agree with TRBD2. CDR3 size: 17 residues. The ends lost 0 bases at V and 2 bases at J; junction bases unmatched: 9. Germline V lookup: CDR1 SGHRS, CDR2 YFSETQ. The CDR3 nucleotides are TGCGCCAGCAGCTTGGGGGCTAGCGGAGATATCACAGATACGCAGTATTTT. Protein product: CASSLGASGDITDTQYF.

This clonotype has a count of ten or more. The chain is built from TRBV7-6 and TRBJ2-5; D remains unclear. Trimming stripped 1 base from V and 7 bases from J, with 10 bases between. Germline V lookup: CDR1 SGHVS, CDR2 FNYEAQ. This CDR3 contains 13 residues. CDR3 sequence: CASSLDNVRTQYF. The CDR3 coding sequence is TGTGCCAGCAGCTTAGACAATGTCAGGACCCAGTACTTC. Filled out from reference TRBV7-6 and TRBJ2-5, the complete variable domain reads GAGVSQSPRYKVTKRGQDVALRCDPISGHVSLYWYRQALGQGPEFLTYFNYEAQQDKSGLPNDRFSAERPEGSISTLTIQRTEQRDSAMYRCASSLDNVRTQYFGPGTRLLVL.

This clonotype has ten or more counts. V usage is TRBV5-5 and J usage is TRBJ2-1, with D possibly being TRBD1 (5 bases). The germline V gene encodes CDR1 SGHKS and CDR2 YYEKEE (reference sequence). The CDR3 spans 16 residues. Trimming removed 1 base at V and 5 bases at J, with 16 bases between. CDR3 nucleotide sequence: TGTGCCAGCAGCTTGCTTGCGCAAAAAGGGGACAATGAGCAGTTCTTC. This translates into CASSLLAQKGDNEQFF.

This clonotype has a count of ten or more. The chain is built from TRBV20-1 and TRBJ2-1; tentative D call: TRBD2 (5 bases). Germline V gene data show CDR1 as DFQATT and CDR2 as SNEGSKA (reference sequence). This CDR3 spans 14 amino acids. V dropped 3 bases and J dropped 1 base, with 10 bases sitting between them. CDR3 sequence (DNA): TGCAGTGCTAGCGGGGAAGCTTCCTACAATGAGCAGTTCTTC. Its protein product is CSASGEASYNEQFF.

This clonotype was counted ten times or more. The CDR3 region is CASSPWVTGGLNEQFF. CDR3 DNA: TGCGCCAGCAGCCCCTGGGTGACGGGGGGGCTTAATGAGCAGTTCTTC. The V gene is TRBV5-1, the J gene TRBJ2-1, with 8 nucleotides matching TRBD2. The CDR3 sequence is 16 residues long. With 4 bases clipped from V and 7 bases from J, the junction kept 13 bases outside the gene matches. Germline lookup yields CDR1 SGHRS and CDR2 YFSETQ. The whole variable domain, remainder taken from reference TRBV5-1 and TRBJ2-1, is KAGVTQTPRYLIKTRGQQVTLSCSPISGHRSVSWYQQTPGQGLQFLFEYFSETQRNKGNFPGRFSGRQFSNSRSEMNVSTLELGDSALYLCASSPWVTGGLNEQFFGPGTRLTVL.

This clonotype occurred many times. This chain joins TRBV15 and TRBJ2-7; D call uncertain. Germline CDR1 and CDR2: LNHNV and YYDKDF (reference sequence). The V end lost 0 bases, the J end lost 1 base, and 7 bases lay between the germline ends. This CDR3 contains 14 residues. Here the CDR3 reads CATSRDPSSYEQYF. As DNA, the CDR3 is TGTGCCACCAGCAGAGATCCGAGTTCCTACGAGCAGTACTTC.

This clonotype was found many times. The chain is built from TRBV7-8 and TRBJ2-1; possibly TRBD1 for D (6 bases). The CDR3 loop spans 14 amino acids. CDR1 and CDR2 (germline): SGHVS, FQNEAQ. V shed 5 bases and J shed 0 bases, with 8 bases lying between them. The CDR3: CASSRTDSYNEQFF. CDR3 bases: TGTGCCAGCAGCCGGACAGACTCCTACAATGAGCAGTTCTTC.

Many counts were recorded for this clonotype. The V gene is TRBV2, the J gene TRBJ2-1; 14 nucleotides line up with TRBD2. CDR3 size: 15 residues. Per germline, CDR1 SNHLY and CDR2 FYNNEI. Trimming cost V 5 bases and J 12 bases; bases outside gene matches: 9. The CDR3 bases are TGTGCCAGCAGTCCGGGACTAGCGGGGGTGCGCGGGCAGTTCTTC. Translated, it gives CASSPGLAGVRGQFF. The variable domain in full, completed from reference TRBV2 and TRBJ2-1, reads EPEVTQTPSHQVTQMGQEVILRCVPISNHLYFYWYRQILGQKVEFLVSFYNNEISEKSEIFDDQFSVERPDGSNFTLKIRSTKLEDSAMYFCASSPGLAGVRGQFFGPGTRLTVL.

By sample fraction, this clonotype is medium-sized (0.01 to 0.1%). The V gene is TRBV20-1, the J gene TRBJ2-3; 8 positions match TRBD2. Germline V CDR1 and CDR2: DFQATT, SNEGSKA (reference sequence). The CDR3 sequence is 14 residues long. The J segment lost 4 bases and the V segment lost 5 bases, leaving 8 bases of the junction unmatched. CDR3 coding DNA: TGCAGTGCTGGCGCGGGGGGAAGCTCAGATACGCAGTATTTT. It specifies CSAGAGGSSDTQYF.

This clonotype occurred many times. The CDR3 DNA is TGCAGTGCTAGTCCGGTGACCAGGAACACTGAAGCTTTCTTT. Translation gives CSASPVTRNTEAFF. V is TRBV20-1 and J is TRBJ1-1; D is uncertain. CDR3 length: 14 amino acids. Trimming took 3 bases from V and 1 from J, leaving 12 bases between them. Germline V CDR1 and CDR2: DFQATT, SNEGSKA (reference sequence).

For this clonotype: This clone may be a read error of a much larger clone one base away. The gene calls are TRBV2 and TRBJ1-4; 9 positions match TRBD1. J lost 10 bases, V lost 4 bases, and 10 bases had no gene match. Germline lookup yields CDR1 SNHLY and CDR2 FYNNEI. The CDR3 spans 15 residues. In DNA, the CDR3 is TGTGCCAGCAGTGGGCCGGGACAGGGAGAGGTAAAACTGTTTTTT. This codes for CASSGPGQGEVKLFF.

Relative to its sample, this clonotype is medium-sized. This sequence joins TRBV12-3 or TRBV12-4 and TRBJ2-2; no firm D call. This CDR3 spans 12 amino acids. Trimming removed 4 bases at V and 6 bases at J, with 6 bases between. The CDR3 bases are TGTGCCAGCAGTTATGGGTCCGGGGAGCTGTTTTTT. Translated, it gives CASSYGSGELFF.

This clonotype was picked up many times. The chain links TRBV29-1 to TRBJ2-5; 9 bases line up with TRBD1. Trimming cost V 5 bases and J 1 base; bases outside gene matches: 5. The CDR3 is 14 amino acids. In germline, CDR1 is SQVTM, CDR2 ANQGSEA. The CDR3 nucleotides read TGCAGCGTTAAAAACAGGGGGCCCCAAGAGACCCAGTACTTC. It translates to CSVKNRGPQETQYF.

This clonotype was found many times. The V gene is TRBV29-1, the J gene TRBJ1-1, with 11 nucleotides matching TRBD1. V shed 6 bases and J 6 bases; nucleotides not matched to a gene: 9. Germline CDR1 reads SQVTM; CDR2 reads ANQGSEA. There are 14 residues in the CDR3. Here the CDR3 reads CSVAEGQGAAEAFF. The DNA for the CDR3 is TGCAGCGTAGCTGAAGGACAGGGGGCTGCTGAAGCTTTCTTT.

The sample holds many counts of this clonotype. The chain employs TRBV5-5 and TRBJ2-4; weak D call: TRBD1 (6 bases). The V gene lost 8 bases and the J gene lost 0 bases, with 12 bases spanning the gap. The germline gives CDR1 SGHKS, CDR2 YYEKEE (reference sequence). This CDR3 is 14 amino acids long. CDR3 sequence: CARQGRGAKNIQYF. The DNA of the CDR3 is TGTGCCAGACAGGGAAGGGGAGCCAAAAACATTCAGTACTTC.

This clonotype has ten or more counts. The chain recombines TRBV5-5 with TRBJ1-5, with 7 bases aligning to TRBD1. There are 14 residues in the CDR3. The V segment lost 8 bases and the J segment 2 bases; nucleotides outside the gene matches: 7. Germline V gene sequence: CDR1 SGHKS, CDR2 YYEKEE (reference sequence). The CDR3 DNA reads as TGTGCCAGTAGACAGGGAGTAGGCAATCAGCCCCAGCATTTT. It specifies CASRQGVGNQPQHF.

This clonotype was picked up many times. The CDR3 protein is CSARRYLAGATDTQYF. CDR3 DNA sequence: TGCAGTGCTCGCCGATATTTAGCGGGGGCGACAGATACGCAGTATTTT. V and J are TRBV20-1 and TRBJ2-3; 9 nucleotides match TRBD2. Germline CDR1 and CDR2: DFQATT and SNEGSKA (reference sequence). Trimming at V came to 5 bases and at J to 3 bases, leaving 12 bases not matched to a gene. The CDR3 is 16 residues long.

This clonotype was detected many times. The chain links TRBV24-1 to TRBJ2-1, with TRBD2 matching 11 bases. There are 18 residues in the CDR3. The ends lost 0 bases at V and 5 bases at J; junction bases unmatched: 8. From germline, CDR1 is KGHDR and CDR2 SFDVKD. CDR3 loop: CATSDLHAGTSGHNEQFF. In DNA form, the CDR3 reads TGTGCCACCAGTGATTTGCACGCTGGGACTAGCGGACACAATGAGCAGTTCTTC.

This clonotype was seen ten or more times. Written as DNA, the CDR3 is TGTGCCAGCAGTCCGGGACAGGGGACTCCAGCTGGGAGCGAGCAGTACTTC. Translated, it gives CASSPGQGTPAGSEQYF. This sequence joins TRBV27 and TRBJ2-7; 10 bases are a match to TRBD1. The CDR3 length is 17 residues. Losses at the gene ends were 5 bases for V and 6 bases for J; bases not matched to a gene: 16. Germline V CDR1 and CDR2: MNHEY, SMNVEV (reference sequence).

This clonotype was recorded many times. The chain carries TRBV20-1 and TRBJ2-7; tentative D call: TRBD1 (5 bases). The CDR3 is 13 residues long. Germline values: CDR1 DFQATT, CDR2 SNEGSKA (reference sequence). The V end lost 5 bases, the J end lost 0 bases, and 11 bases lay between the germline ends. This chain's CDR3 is CSAVDSRSYEQYF. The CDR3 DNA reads TGCAGTGCTGTAGACAGCCGCTCCTACGAGCAGTACTTC.

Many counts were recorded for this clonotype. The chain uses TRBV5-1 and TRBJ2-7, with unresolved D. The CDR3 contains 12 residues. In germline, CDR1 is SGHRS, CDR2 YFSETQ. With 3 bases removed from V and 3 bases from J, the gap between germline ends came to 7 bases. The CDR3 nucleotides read TGCGCCAGCAGCTCTCGCGGCTACGAGCAGTACTTC. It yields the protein CASSSRGYEQYF. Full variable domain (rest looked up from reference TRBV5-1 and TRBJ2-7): KAGVTQTPRYLIKTRGQQVTLSCSPISGHRSVSWYQQTPGQGLQFLFEYFSETQRNKGNFPGRFSGRQFSNSRSEMNVSTLELGDSALYLCASSSRGYEQYFGPGTRLTVT.

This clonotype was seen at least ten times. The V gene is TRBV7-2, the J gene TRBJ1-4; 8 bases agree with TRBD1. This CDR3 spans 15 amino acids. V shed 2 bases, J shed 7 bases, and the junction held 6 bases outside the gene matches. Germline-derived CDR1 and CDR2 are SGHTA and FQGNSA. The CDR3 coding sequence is TGTGCCAGCAGCTTACGCCAGGGGGCTGGTGAAAAACTGTTTTTT. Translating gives CASSLRQGAGEKLFF.

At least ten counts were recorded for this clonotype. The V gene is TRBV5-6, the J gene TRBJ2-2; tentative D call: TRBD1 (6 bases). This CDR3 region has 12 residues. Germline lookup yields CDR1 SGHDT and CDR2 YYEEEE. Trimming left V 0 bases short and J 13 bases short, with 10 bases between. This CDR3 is CASSLEGRGLFF. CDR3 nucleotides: TGTGCCAGCAGCTTGGAGGGCAGGGGGCTGTTTTTT. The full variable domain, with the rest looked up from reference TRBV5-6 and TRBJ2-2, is DAGVTQSPTHLIKTRGQQVTLRCSPKSGHDTVSWYQQALGQGPQFIFQYYEEEERQRGNFPDRFSGHQFPNYSSELNVNALLLGDSALYLCASSLEGRGLFFGEGSRLTVL.

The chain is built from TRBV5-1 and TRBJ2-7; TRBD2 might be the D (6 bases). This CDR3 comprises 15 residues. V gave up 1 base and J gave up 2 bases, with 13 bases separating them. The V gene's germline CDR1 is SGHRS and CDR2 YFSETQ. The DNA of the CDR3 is TGCGCCAGCAGCTTGCAGGCGGGGTATGCCTACGAGCAGTACTTC. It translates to CASSLQAGYAYEQYF. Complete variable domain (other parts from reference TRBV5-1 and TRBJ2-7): KAGVTQTPRYLIKTRGQQVTLSCSPISGHRSVSWYQQTPGQGLQFLFEYFSETQRNKGNFPGRFSGRQFSNSRSEMNVSTLELGDSALYLCASSLQAGYAYEQYFGPGTRLTVT.

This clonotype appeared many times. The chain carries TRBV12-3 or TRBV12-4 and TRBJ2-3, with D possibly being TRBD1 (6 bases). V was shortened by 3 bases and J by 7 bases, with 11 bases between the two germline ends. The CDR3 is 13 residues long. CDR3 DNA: TGTGCCAGCAGTTTGGTGGACAGTAATACGCAGTATTTT. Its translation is CASSLVDSNTQYF.

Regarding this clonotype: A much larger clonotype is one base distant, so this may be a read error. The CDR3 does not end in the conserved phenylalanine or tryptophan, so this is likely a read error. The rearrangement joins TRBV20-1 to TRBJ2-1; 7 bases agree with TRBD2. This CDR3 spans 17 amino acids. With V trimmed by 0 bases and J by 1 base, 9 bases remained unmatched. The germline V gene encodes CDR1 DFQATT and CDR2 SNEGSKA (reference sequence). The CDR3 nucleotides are TGCAGTGCTAGAGAGGGCGGGGGAGGACTATCCTACAATGAGCAGTTCATC. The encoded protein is CSAREGGGGLSYNEQFI.